The text below deals with one T cell receptor (beta chain). The ends were cut back, 0 bases at V and 4 bases at J, with 12 bases in the middle. The CDR3 is made up of 15 amino acids. Germline loops: CDR1 LNHNV, CDR2 YYDKDF (reference sequence). Some clones are missing from TCRdb's copy, which holds only in-frame ones; the method was immunoSEQ multiplex PCR. The data hold around 2.1 million clones, with more than 90% observed a single time. The sample comes from a study of shared clonotypes between healthy human individuals. This TCR came from a man aged 18 to 30 in good health. Material: naive CD4+ T cells sorted from blood. Stated subset: CD45RA+ positively selected. The chain combines TRBV15 with TRBJ1-2, with no clear D. CDR3 sequence reads: CATSRDRTAGYGYTF. In DNA, the CDR3 is TGTGCCACCAGCAGAGATCGAACGGCGGGCTATGGCTACACCTTC.